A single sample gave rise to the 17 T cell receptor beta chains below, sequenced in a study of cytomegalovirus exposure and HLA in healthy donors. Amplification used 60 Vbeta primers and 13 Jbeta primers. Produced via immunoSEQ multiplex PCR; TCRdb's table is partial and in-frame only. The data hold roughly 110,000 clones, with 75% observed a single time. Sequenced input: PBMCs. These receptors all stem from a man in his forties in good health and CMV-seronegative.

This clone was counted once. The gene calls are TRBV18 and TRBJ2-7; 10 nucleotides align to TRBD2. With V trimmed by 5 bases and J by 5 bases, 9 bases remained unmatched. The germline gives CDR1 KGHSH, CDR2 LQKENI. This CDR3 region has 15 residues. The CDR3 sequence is CASSATLAGADEQYF. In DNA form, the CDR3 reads TGTGCCAGCTCAGCGACGCTAGCGGGGGCTGACGAGCAGTACTTC.

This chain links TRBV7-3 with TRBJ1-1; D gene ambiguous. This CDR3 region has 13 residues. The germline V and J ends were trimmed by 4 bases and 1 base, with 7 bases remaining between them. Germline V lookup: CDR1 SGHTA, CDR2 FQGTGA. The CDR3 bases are TGTGCCAGCAGCTCGACACCGAACACTGAAGCTTTCTTT. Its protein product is CASSSTPNTEAFF.

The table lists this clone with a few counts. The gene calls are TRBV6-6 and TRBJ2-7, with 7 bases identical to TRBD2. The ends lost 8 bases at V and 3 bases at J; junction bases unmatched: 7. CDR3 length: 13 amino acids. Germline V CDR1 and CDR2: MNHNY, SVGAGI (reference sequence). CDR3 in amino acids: CASRGWEGYEQYF. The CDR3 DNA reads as TGTGCCAGCCGAGGGTGGGAGGGCTACGAGCAGTACTTC.

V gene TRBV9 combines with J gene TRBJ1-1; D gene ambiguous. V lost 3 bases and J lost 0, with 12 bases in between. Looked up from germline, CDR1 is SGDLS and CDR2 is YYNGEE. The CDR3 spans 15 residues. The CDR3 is CASSAPGNVNTEAFF. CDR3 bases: TGTGCCAGCAGCGCCCCCGGGAACGTGAACACTGAAGCTTTCTTT.

The CDR3 region is CASRRDRGGNYGYTF. CDR3 bases: TGCGCCAGCAGGCGAGACAGGGGAGGTAACTATGGCTACACCTTC. This chain uses TRBV5-1 with TRBJ1-2; 8 bases agree with TRBD1. The CDR3 sequence is 15 residues long. The V gene end was trimmed by 5 bases and the J gene end by 1 base; junction bases not matched to a gene: 7. CDR1 SGHRS and CDR2 YFSETQ come from the germline V gene. Full variable domain (rest looked up from reference TRBV5-1 and TRBJ1-2): KAGVTQTPRYLIKTRGQQVTLSCSPISGHRSVSWYQQTPGQGLQFLFEYFSETQRNKGNFPGRFSGRQFSNSRSEMNVSTLELGDSALYLCASRRDRGGNYGYTFGSGTRLTVV.

In nucleotides, the CDR3 is TGCAGCGTTGGGGGGGGACAGGGGCAGTACTTC. It specifies CSVGGGQGQYF. The gene calls are TRBV29-1 and TRBJ2-7; 9 nucleotides match TRBD1. Germline CDR1 is SQVTM and CDR2 is ANQGSEA. V lost 4 bases and J lost 9; bases outside the gene matches: 4. This CDR3 spans 11 amino acids.

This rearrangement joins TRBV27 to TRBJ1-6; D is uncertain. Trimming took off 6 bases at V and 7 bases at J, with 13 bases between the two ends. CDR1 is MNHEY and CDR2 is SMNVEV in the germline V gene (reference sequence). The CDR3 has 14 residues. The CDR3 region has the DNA TGTGCCAGCAGCTTCCGGGAAACAAATTCACCCCTCCACTTT. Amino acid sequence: CASSFRETNSPLHF.

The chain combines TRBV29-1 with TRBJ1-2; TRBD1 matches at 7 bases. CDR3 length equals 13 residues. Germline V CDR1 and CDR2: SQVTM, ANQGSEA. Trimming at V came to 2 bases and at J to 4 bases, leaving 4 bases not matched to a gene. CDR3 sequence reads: CSVEPQGVYGYTF. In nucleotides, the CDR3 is TGCAGCGTTGAACCTCAGGGGGTCTATGGCTACACCTTC.

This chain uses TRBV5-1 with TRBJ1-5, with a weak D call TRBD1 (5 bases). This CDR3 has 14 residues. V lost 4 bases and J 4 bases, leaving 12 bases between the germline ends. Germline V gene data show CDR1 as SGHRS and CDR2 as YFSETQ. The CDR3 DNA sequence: TGCGCCAGCAGCCCGGGGGGTGGAAATCAGCCCCAGCATTTT. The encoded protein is CASSPGGGNQPQHF.

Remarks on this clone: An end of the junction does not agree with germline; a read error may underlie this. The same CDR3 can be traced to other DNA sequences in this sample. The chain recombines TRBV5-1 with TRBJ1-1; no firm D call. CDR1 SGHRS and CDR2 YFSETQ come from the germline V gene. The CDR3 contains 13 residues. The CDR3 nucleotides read TGCGCCAGCAGCTTGGATGGGCGTACTGAGGCTTTCTTT. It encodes CASSLDGRTEAFF.

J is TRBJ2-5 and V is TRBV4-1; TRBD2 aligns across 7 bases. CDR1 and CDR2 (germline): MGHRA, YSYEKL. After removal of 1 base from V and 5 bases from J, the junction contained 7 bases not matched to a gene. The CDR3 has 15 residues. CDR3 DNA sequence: TGCGCCAGCAGCCAAGGGATGAGCGGGGAGGAGACCCAGTACTTC. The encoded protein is CASSQGMSGEETQYF.

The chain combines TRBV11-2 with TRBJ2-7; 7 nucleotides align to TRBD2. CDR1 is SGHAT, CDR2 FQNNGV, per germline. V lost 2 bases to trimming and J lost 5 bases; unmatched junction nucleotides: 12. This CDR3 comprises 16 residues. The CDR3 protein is CASSLNVGGGRNEQYF. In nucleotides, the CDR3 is TGTGCCAGCAGCTTAAATGTTGGGGGGGGGAGGAACGAGCAGTACTTC.

As DNA, the CDR3 is TGTGCCAGCAGCACCGAACCGGACAGTAGAACTGAAGCTTTCTTT. This translates into CASSTEPDSRTEAFF. This rearrangement joins TRBV11-1 to TRBJ1-1, with D possibly matching TRBD1 (6 bases). Germline values: CDR1 SGHAT, CDR2 FQDESV (reference sequence). V dropped 5 bases and J dropped 5 bases, with 18 bases sitting between them. CDR3 length equals 15 residues.

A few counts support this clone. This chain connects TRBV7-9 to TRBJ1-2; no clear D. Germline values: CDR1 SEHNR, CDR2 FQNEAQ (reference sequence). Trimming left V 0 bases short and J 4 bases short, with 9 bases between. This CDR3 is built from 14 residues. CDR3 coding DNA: TGTGCCAGCAGCTTAGCGCGAGGTCCCTATGGCTACACCTTC. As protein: CASSLARGPYGYTF.

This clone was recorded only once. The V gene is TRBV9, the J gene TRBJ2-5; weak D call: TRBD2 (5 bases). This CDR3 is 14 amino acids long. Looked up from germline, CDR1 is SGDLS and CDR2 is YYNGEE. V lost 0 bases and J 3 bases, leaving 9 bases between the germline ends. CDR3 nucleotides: TGTGCCAGCAGCGTAGAGAGAGGGAAAGAGACCCAGTACTTC. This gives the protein CASSVERGKETQYF.

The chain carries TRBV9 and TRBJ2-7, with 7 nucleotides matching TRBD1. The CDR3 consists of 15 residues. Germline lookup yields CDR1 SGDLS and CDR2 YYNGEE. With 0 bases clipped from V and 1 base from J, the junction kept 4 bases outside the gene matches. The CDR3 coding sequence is TGTGCCAGCAGCGTAGGTCAGGGGGTGTCCTACGAGCAGTACTTC. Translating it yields CASSVGQGVSYEQYF.

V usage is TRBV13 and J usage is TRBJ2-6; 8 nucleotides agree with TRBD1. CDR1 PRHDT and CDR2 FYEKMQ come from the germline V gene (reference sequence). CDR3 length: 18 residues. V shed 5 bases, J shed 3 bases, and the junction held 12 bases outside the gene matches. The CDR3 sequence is CASSTPTGDLLGANVLTF. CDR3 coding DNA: TGTGCCAGCAGCACCCCGACAGGGGACCTACTTGGGGCCAACGTCCTGACTTTC.